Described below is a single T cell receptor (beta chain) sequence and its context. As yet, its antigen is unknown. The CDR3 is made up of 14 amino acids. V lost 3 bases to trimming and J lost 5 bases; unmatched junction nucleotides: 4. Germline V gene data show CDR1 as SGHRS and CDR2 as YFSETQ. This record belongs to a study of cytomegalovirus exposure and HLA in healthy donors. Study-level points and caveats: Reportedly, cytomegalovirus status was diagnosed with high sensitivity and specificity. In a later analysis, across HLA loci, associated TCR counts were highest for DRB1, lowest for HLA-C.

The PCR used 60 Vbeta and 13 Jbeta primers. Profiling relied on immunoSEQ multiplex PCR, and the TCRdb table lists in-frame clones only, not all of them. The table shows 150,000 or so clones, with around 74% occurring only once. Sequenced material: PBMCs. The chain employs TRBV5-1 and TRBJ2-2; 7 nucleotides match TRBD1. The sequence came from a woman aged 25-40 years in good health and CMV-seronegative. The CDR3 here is CASSSGQRTGELFF. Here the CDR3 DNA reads TGCGCCAGCAGCTCGGGACAGAGGACCGGGGAGCTGTTTTTT.